This passage covers 14 T cell receptor beta chains from one sample sequenced in a study of shared T cell receptors in the human thymus. Assay used: immunoSEQ multiplex PCR; TCRdb lists only in-frame clones, some missing. Among roughly 710,000 clones listed, 70% to 90% were seen once. These sequences were also reported in another study, on human thymus T cells.

Sequences were obtained from thymocytes. The receptor set was obtained from a girl under three years old with a congenital heart defect.

This clone has more than one count but fewer than ten. The chain recombines TRBV4-1 with TRBJ2-1, with D tentatively TRBD2 (5 bases). Trimming left V 1 base short and J 0 bases short, with 10 bases between. Germline lookup yields CDR1 MGHRA and CDR2 YSYEKL. The CDR3 is made up of 16 amino acids. The CDR3 coding sequence is TGCGCCAGCAGCCAAGCGGCTGGAGGCTCCTACAATGAGCAGTTCTTC. The encoded protein is CASSQAAGGSYNEQFF.

The count of this clone is one. V is TRBV5-1 and J is TRBJ2-3; D may be TRBD2 (7 bases). CDR1 is SGHRS, CDR2 YFSETQ, per germline. V dropped 2 bases and J dropped 5 bases, with 18 bases sitting between them. This CDR3 comprises 16 residues. CDR3 in DNA: TGCGCCAGCAGCTTAAGAAGGGGGGGGCAGGGAGATACGCAGTATTTT. Translated: CASSLRRGGQGDTQYF.

V is TRBV7-9 and J is TRBJ2-7, with D possibly being TRBD2 (6 bases). Germline CDR1 reads SEHNR; CDR2 reads FQNEAQ (reference sequence). The CDR3 contains 17 residues. V lost 3 bases and J lost 5, with 23 bases in between. The CDR3 region has the DNA TGTGCCAGCAGCTTTGTGTGTTCGGGGGACGGGTCTGACGAGCAGTACTTC. Translated, it gives CASSFVCSGDGSDEQYF.

The rearrangement links TRBV9 to TRBJ2-3; D perhaps matches TRBD2 (7 bases). The germline CDR1 and CDR2 sequences are SGDLS and YYNGEE. The CDR3 contains 16 residues. V shed 1 base and J shed 2 bases, with 14 bases lying between them. CDR3 protein: CASSVKGGRYTDTQYF. The CDR3 DNA follows: TGTGCCAGCAGCGTAAAGGGGGGGAGATACACAGATACGCAGTATTTT.

V and J are TRBV7-9 and TRBJ2-2; D unresolved. The CDR3 length is 15 residues. Trimming left V 0 bases short and J 4 bases short, with 9 bases between. Germline CDR1 is SEHNR and CDR2 is FQNEAQ (reference sequence). The CDR3 loop is CASSLAPQSTGELFF. CDR3 sequence (DNA): TGTGCCAGCAGCTTAGCACCACAGAGCACCGGGGAGCTGTTTTTT.

This chain uses TRBV5-5 with TRBJ1-1; 7 bases agree with TRBD1. This CDR3 has 13 residues. V was clipped by 10 bases and J by 1 base; unmatched bases: 7. Germline CDR1 SGHKS, CDR2 YYEKEE (reference sequence). In DNA, the CDR3 is TGTGCCGAGGGGGCAACAGAGAACACTGAAGCTTTCTTT. Translating gives CAEGATENTEAFF.

The V call is TRBV4-3, the J call TRBJ1-1, with D possibly matching TRBD1 (5 bases). Deletions cut 1 base from V and 1 base from J, with 22 bases between. Germline CDR1 LGHNA, CDR2 YSLEER. This CDR3 comprises 19 residues. The CDR3 nucleotides are TGCGCCAGCAGCCAAGGGGTACCCCTAAGGGGTCGTAGGAACACTGAAGCTTTCTTT. Its translation: CASSQGVPLRGRRNTEAFF.

In this sample, this clone turned up once. This chain joins TRBV15 and TRBJ1-1; 8 bases match TRBD1. CDR3 length: 14 amino acids. The trim removed 3 bases at V and 7 bases at J, leaving 7 bases unmatched. Germline V gene data show CDR1 as LNHNV and CDR2 as YYDKDF (reference sequence). In nucleotides, the CDR3 is TGTGCCACCAGCAGCCTCAGGGGGCTTGGTGAAGCTTTCTTT. It translates to CATSSLRGLGEAFF.

V and J are TRBV27 and TRBJ2-5, with 8 bases aligning to TRBD2. CDR3 length: 15 residues. J was trimmed by 2 bases and V by 5 bases; bases with no gene match: 7. The germline V gene has CDR1 MNHEY and CDR2 SMNVEV (reference sequence). The DNA of the CDR3 is TGTGCCAGCAGTCCGGGGACTAGTAGACAAGAGACCCAGTACTTC. Translation: CASSPGTSRQETQYF.

As DNA, the CDR3 is TGTGCCAGCAGCCTCCTGGACAGGGGGACTGGAAACACCATATATTTT. Its protein product is CASSLLDRGTGNTIYF. The chain couples TRBV4-2 to TRBJ1-3, with TRBD1 matching over 10 bases. V shed 4 bases, J shed 2 bases, and the junction held 5 bases outside the gene matches. This CDR3 has 16 residues. CDR1 LGHNA and CDR2 YNFKEQ come from the germline V gene.

CDR3 amino acids: CASRPGTSGGVETQYF. The CDR3 bases are TGTGCCAGCAGACCTGGGACTAGCGGGGGTGTCGAGACCCAGTACTTC. This chain joins TRBV27 and TRBJ2-5; 14 bases map to TRBD2. Germline CDR1 and CDR2: MNHEY and SMNVEV (reference sequence). J lost 5 bases, V lost 6 bases, and 8 bases had no gene match. This CDR3 comprises 16 residues.

As for this clone: Other DNA sequences in the same sample also yield this CDR3. This rearrangement joins TRBV29-1 to TRBJ1-1; 7 positions agree with TRBD1. Per germline, CDR1 SQVTM and CDR2 ANQGSEA. The CDR3 totals 12 residues. V lost 6 bases, J lost 2 bases, and 3 bases stayed unmatched. The CDR3 DNA is TGCAGCGTCAGACAGGGCAACACTGAAGCTTTCTTT. Its translation: CSVRQGNTEAFF.

V usage is TRBV7-9 and J usage is TRBJ1-1; D gene ambiguous. Germline CDR1 is SEHNR and CDR2 is FQNEAQ (reference sequence). This CDR3 contains 16 residues. The V end was cut by 3 bases, the J end by 4 bases, with 18 bases between. The CDR3 loop reads CASSFPWGGKGTEAFF. The DNA for the CDR3 is TGTGCCAGCAGCTTTCCTTGGGGAGGGAAGGGCACTGAAGCTTTCTTT.

This chain connects TRBV28 to TRBJ1-2; D may be TRBD1 (6 bases). Deletions cut 2 bases from V and 2 bases from J, with 12 bases between. CDR1 is MDHEN, CDR2 SYDVKM, per germline. The CDR3 runs to 15 residues. In DNA form, the CDR3 reads TGTGCCAGCAGTTTACGGGGGGCGTCCAACTATGGCTACACCTTC. As protein: CASSLRGASNYGYTF.